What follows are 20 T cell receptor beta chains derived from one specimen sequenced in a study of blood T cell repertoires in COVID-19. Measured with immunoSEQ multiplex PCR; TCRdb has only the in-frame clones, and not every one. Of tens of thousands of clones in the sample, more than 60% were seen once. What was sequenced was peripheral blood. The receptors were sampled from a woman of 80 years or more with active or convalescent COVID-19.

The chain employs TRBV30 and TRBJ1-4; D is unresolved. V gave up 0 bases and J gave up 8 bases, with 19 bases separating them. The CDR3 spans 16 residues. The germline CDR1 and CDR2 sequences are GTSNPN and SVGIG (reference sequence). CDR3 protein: CAWSVGVNSAEEKLFF. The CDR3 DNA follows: TGTGCCTGGAGTGTCGGGGTAAATTCTGCGGAGGAAAAACTGTTTTTT.

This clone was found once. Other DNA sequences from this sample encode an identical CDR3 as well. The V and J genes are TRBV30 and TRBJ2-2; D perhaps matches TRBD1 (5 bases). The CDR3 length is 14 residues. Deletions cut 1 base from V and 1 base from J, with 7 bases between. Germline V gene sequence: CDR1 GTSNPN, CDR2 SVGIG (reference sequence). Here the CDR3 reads CAWSATVNTGELFF. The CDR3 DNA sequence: TGTGCCTGGAGTGCGACAGTGAACACCGGGGAGCTGTTTTTT. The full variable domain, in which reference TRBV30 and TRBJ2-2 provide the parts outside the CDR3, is SQTIHQWPATLVQPVGSPLSLECTVEGTSNPNLYWYRQAAGRGLQLLFYSVGIGQISSEVPQNLSASRPQDRQFILSSKKLLLSDSGFYLCAWSATVNTGELFFGEGSRLTVL.

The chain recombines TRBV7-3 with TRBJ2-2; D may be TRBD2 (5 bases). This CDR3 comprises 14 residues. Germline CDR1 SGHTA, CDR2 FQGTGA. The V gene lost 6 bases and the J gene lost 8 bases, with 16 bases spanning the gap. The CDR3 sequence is CASRADGVTGELFF. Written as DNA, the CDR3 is TGTGCCAGCAGGGCCGACGGGGTAACAGGGGAGCTGTTTTTT.

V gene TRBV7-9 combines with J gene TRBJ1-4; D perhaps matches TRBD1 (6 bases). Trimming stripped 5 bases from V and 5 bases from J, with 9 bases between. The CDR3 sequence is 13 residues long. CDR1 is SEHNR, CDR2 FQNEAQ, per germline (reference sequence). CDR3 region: CASSITGNEKLFF. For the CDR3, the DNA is TGTGCCAGCAGCATAACAGGGAATGAAAAACTGTTTTTT.

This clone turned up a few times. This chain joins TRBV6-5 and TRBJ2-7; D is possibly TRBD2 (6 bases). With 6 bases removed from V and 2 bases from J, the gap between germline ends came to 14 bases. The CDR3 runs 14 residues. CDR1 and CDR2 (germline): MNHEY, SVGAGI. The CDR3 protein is CASRDTTRTYEQYF. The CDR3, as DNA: TGTGCCAGCAGAGACACGACTAGAACCTACGAGCAGTACTTC.

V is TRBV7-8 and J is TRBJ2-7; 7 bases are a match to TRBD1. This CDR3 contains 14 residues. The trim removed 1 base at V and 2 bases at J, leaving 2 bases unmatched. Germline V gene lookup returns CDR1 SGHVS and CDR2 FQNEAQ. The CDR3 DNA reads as TGTGCCAGCAGCTTAGGTCAGGGGGCCTACGAGCAGTACTTC. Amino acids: CASSLGQGAYEQYF.

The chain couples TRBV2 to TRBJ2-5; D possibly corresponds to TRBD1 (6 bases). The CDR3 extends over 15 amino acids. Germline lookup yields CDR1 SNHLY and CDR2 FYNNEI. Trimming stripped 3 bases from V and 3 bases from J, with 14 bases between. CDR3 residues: CASSDPRQGKETQYF. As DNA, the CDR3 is TGTGCCAGCAGTGATCCGCGGCAGGGGAAAGAGACCCAGTACTTC. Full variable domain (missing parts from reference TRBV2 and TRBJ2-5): EPEVTQTPSHQVTQMGQEVILRCVPISNHLYFYWYRQILGQKVEFLVSFYNNEISEKSEIFDDQFSVERPDGSNFTLKIRSTKLEDSAMYFCASSDPRQGKETQYFGPGTRLLVL.

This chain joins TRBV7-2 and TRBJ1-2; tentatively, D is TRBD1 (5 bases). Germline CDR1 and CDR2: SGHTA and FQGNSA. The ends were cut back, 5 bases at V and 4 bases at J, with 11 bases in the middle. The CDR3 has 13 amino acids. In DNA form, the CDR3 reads TGTGCCAGCAGCCCCAGGGTTATCTATGGCTACACCTTC. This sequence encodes CASSPRVIYGYTF.

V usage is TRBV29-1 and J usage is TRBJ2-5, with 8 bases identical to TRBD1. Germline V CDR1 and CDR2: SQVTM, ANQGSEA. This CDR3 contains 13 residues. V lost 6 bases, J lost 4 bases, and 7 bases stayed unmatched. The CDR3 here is CSVATGTGETQYF. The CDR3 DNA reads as TGCAGCGTAGCTACCGGGACAGGAGAGACCCAGTACTTC.

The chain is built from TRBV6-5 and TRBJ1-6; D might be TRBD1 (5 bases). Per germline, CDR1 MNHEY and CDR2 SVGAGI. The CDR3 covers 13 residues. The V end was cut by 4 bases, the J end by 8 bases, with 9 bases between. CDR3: CASSSGFDSPLHF. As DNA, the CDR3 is TGTGCCAGCAGTTCAGGGTTCGATTCACCCCTCCACTTT.

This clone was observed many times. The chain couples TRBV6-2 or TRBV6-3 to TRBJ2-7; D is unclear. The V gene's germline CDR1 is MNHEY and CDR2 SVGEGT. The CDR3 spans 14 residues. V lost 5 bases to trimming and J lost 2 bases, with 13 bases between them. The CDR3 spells CASSPNPGAYEQYF. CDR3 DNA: TGTGCCAGCAGTCCCAACCCCGGAGCCTACGAGCAGTACTTC.

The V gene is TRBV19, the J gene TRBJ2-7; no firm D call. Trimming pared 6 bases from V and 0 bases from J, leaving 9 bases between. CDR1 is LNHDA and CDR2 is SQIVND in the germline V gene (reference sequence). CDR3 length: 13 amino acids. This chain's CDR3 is CASSTDSSYEQYF. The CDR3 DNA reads TGTGCCAGTAGCACAGATAGCTCCTACGAGCAGTACTTC.

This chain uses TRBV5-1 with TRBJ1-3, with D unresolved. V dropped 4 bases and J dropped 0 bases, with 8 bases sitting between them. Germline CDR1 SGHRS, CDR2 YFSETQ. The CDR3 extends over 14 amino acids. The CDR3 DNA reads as TGCGCCAGCAGCCCTACCAACTCTGGAAACACCATATATTTT. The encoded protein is CASSPTNSGNTIYF.

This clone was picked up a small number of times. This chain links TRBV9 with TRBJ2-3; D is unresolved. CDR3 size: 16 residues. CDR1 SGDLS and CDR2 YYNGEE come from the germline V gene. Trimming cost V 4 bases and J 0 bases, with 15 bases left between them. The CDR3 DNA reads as TGTGCCAGCAGCTTACGTGACTGGATTAGCACAGATACGCAGTATTTT. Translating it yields CASSLRDWISTDTQYF.

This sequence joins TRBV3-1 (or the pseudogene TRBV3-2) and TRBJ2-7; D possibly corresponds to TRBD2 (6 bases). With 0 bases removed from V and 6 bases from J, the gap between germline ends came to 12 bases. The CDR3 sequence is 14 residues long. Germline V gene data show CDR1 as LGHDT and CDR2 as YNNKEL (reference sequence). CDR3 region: CASSQEGSGLEQYF. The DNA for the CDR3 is TGTGCCAGCAGCCAAGAGGGATCGGGACTCGAGCAGTACTTC.

DNA of the CDR3: TGTGCCACCAGCAGAGATCGGTTAGCGGGGGCCACCGGGGAGCTGTTTTTT. Translating it yields CATSRDRLAGATGELFF. The rearrangement uses TRBV15 and TRBJ2-2; TRBD2 aligns across 9 bases. J lost 4 bases, V lost 0 bases, and 6 bases had no gene match. The CDR3 loop spans 17 amino acids. Germline V gene lookup returns CDR1 LNHNV and CDR2 YYDKDF (reference sequence).

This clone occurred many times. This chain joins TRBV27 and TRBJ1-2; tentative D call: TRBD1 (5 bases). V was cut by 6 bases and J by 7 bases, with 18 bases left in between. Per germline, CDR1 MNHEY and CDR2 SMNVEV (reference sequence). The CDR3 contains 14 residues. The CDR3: CASSTGPREGGYTF. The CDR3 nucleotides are TGTGCCAGCAGCACCGGGCCCAGGGAGGGTGGCTACACCTTC.

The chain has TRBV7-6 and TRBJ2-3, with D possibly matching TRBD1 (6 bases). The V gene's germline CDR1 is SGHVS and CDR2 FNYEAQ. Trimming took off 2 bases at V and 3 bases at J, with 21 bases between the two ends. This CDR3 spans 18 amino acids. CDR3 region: CASSLTTIGGSETDTQYF. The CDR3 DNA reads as TGTGCCAGCAGCTTAACGACTATTGGGGGCTCTGAAACAGATACGCAGTATTTT.

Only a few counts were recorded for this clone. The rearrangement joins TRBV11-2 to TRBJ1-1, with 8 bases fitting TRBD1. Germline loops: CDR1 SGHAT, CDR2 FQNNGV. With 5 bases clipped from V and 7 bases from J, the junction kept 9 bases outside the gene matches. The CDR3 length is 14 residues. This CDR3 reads CASSRDRGLGEAFF. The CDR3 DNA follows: TGTGCCAGCAGCCGAGACAGGGGCCTGGGTGAAGCTTTCTTT.

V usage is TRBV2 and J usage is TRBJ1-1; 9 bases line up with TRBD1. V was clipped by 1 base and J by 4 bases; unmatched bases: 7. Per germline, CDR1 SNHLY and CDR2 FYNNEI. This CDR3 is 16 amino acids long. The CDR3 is CASSEVQGALSTEAFF. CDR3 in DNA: TGTGCCAGCAGTGAAGTACAGGGGGCGCTTAGCACTGAAGCTTTCTTT.